One T cell receptor beta chain is described in this entry. Its specificity is not known. Trimming shortened V by 3 bases and J by 0 bases, and 6 bases separated the two germline ends. The CDR3 contains 13 residues. Germline loops: CDR1 SGHRS, CDR2 YFSETQ. Some clones are missing from TCRdb's copy, which holds only in-frame ones; the method was immunoSEQ multiplex PCR. The sample lists some 46,000 clones, about 93% occurring once. The entry originates in a study of siplizumab effects on memory and regulatory T cells. The study's findings and limits: Siplizumab led to significantly less abundant alloreactive sequences that could be traced back to unstimulated CD4+ memory cells. The alloresponse seemed to draw substantially on naive T cells, which appeared more diverse than memory cells. Controls had roughly 28% Treg-derived mappable alloreactive CD4+ clones on average, versus less than 70% with siplizumab. Siplizumab cultures yielded proliferating Tregs whose suppressive function was not confirmed.

Sequenced sample: CD8+ T cells sorted from blood. The chain is built from TRBV5-1 and TRBJ1-2; D is ambiguous. This TCR was sampled from a human donor in good health. DNA of the CDR3: TGCGCCAGCAGCTACTCGACTAACTATGGCTACACCTTC. This translates into CASSYSTNYGYTF. Combining the CDR3 with reference TRBV5-1 and TRBJ1-2 gives the whole variable domain KAGVTQTPRYLIKTRGQQVTLSCSPISGHRSVSWYQQTPGQGLQFLFEYFSETQRNKGNFPGRFSGRQFSNSRSEMNVSTLELGDSALYLCASSYSTNYGYTFGSGTRLTVV.